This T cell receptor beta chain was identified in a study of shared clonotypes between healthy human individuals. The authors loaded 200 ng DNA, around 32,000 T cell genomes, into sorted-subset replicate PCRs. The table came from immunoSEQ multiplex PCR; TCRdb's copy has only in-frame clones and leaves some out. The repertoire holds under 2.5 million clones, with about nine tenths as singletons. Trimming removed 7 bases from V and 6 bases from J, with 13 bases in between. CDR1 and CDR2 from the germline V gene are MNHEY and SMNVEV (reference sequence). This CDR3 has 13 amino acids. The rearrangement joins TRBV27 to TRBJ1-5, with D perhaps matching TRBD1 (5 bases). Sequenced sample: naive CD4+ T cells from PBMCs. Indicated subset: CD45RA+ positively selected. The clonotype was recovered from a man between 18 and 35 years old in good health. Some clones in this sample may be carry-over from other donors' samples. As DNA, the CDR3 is TGTGCCAGCACCGGGGGAAGGGGTCAGCCCCAGCATTTT. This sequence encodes CASTGGRGQPQHF.